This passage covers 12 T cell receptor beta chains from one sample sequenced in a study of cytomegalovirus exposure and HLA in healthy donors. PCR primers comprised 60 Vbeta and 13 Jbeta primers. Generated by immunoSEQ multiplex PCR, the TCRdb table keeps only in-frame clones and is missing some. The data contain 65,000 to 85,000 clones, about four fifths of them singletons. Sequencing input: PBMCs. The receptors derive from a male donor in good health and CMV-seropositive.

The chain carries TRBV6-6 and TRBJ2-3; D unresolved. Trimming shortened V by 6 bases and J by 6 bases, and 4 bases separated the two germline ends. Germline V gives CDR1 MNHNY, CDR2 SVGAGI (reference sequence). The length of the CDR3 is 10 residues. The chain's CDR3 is CASSRDTQYF. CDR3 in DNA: TGTGCCAGCAGCAGGGATACGCAGTATTTT.

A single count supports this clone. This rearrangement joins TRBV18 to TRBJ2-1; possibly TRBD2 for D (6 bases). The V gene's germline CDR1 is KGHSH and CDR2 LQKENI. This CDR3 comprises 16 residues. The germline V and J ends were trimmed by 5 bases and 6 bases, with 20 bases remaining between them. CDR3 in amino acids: CASSMGITSFGNEQFF. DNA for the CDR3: TGTGCCAGCTCAATGGGGATCACTAGCTTCGGCAATGAGCAGTTCTTC. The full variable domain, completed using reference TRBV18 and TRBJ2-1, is NAGVMQNPRHLVRRRGQEARLRCSPMKGHSHVYWYRQLPEEGLKFMVYLQKENIIDESGMPKERFSAEFPKEGPSILRIQQVVRGDSAAYFCASSMGITSFGNEQFFGPGTRLTVL.

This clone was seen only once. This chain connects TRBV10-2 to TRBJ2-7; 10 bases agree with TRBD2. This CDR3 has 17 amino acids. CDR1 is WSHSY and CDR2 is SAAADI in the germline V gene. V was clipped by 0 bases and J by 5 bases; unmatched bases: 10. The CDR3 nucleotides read TGCGCCAGCAGTGAGTCGATTGGAAGCGGGGGGGCTAACGAGCAGTACTTC. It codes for CASSESIGSGGANEQYF.

The CDR3 is CASSHASGGATGELFF. The CDR3 DNA sequence: TGTGCCAGCAGCCATGCTAGCGGGGGGGCAACCGGGGAGCTGTTTTTT. The rearrangement uses TRBV7-3 and TRBJ2-2; the match to TRBD2 covers 12 bases. CDR1 and CDR2 from the germline V gene are SGHTA and FQGTGA. This CDR3 contains 16 residues. With 5 bases clipped from V and 5 bases from J, the junction kept 6 bases outside the gene matches.

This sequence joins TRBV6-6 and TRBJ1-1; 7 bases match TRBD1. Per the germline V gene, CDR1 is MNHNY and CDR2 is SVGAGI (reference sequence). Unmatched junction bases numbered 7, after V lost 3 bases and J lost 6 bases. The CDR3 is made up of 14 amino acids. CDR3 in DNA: TGTGCCAGCAGTTATGACAGGGTGTTGCCTGAAGCTTTCTTT. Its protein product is CASSYDRVLPEAFF.

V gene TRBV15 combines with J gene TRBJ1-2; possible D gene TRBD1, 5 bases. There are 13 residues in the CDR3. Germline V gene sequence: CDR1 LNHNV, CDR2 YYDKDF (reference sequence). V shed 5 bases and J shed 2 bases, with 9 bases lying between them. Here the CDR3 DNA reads TGTGCCACCAGCCTGGGGGGGAACTATGGCTACACCTTC. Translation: CATSLGGNYGYTF.

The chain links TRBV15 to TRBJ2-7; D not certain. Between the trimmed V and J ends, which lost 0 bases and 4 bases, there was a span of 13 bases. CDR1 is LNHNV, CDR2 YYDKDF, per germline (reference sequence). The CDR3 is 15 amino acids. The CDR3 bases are TGTGCCACCAGCAGAGATCCTTTAGTATCGTACGAGCAGTACTTC. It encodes CATSRDPLVSYEQYF.

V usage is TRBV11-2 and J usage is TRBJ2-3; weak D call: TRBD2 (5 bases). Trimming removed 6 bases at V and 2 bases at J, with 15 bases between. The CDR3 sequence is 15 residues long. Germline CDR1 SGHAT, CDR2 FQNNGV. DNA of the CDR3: TGTGCCAGCAGGTCAAGGGTCCGGGACACAGATACGCAGTATTTT. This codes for CASRSRVRDTDTQYF.

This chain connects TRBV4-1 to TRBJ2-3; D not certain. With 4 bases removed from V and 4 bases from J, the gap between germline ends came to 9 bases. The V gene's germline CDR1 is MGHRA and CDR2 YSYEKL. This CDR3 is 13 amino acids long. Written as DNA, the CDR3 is TGCGCCAGCAGCCCCCTATATCCAGATACGCAGTATTTT. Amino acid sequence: CASSPLYPDTQYF.

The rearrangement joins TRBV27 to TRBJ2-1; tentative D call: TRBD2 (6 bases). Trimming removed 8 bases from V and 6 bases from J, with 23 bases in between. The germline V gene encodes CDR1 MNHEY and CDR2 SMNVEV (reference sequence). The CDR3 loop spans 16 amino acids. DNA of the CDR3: TGTGCCAGCTCCCTCCGGGGGACCTCCCTCCTCAATGAGCAGTTCTTC. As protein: CASSLRGTSLLNEQFF.

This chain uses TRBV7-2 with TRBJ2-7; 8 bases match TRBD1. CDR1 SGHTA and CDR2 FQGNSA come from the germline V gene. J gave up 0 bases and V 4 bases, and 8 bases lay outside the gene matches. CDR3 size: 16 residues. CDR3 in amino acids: CASSSDRGKASYEQYF. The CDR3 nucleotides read TGTGCCAGCAGCTCCGACAGGGGTAAGGCCTCCTACGAGCAGTACTTC. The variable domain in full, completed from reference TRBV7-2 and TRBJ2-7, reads GAGVSQSPSNKVTEKGKDVELRCDPISGHTALYWYRQSLGQGLEFLIYFQGNSAPDKSGLPSDRFSAERTGGSVSTLTIQRTQQEDSAVYLCASSSDRGKASYEQYFGPGTRLTVT.

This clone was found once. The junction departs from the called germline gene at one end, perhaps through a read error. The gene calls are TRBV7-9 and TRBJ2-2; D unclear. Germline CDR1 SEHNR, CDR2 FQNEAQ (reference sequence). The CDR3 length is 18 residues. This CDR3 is CSSSSPVSRRTNTGELFF. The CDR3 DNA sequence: TGTTCCAGCAGCTCCCCGGTGAGTCGAAGAACGAACACCGGGGAGCTGTTTTTT.